This TCR beta chain is drawn from a study of beta chain features in type 1 diabetes (dated 2018 in TCRdb). Regarding the complete study: Patients and healthy donors did not differ in mean age, gender distribution, total cell number or subset yield. In the study, TCRB repertoires of sorted circulating CD4+ T cell subsets from recently diagnosed type 1 diabetes patients were compared with those of matched healthy donors. Across all samples, 107,917,701 sorted cells were examined, and cell number per subset correlated strongly with RNA yield. Regulatory and stem cell-like memory subsets were obtained from only 8 patients and roughly 8 healthy donors, while naive and central memory subsets were obtained from all 30 or so donors. What the authors observed across the whole study: Patients with type 1 diabetes made fewer insertions and deleted more nucleotides at VDJ recombination sites, implying thymic rearrangement abnormalities. Because the HLA sub-analyses included only small numbers of individuals, any influence of HLA type on TCRB rearrangement was left unresolved. PCR might favor shorter templates, but patient and control samples were amplified and corrected together, so any skew would affect both groups equally. The naive, central memory and regulatory TCRB repertoires appeared to resemble one another more closely among patients than among healthy donors. A moderate but significant shortening of TCRB CDR3 length was observed in type 1 diabetes patients in all four CD4+ subsets. Because cDNA rather than genomic DNA was sequenced, highly expressing activated cells could have been over-represented, although no difference in activation and CD3 levels was found between groups.

This clone turned up a few times. What this receptor recognizes is not known. No much larger clone is present one base from it, and per-base qualities are unavailable. CDR1 and CDR2 were assigned from the germline V gene (reference sequence) as SEHNR and FQNEAQ. The CDR3 contains 16 residues, cysteine and phenylalanine counted. Here the CDR3 DNA is all that survives: 48 bases in frame from base 1. V trim: 3 bases; J trim: 5 bases; unmatched bases: 10. Each donor gave one peripheral blood draw, around 100 mL on average, collected into heparinised tubes. Naive, central memory, regulatory and stem cell-like memory CD4+ T cells were sorted on a BD FACSAria II using a panel including CD45RO, CCR7, CD25, CD127, CD95 and CD27. All sorted populations exceeded 98% purity. PBMCs were separated immediately by Lymphoprep density gradient centrifugation and were stained directly, without being cultured. To minimize batch effects, samples were stained and sorted in pairs, one healthy donor with one patient per experiment.

All of the isolated RNA was reverse transcribed with the High Capacity cDNA Reverse Transcription Kit, so expressed TCRB transcripts were sequenced. Deep immunoSEQ sequencing was applied to naive, central memory and regulatory T cell samples, giving an average of around 3.8 million total reads per sample. Sorted cells were lysed in RLT buffer and RNA was extracted with DNase-treated RNeasy Micro or Mini kits, depending on cell number. To prevent cross-contamination, each cell subset was processed individually, whereas patient and healthy donor samples were processed jointly. Using the immunoSEQ multiplex PCR, TCRB sequences were amplified from cDNA into 87-bp fragments spanning the CDR3 region. The amplicons were sequenced using the Illumina HiSeq platform. The source study handled its data this way. Synthetic template baselines were used to correct PCR bias computationally, reads within Hamming distance 2 were collapsed together, and singletons that could not be merged were discarded. Reads were aligned against IMGT to assign V, D and J genes, CDR3 length and insertions or deletions at six rearrangement sites. Within each subset, clonotype counts were normalized to sorted cell number, and only after that were true diversity and Gini coefficients computed with the tcR R package. Repertoire sharing was quantified using the overlap coefficient calculated on TCRB nucleotide sequences. As a proxy for the pre-selection repertoire, out-of-frame TCRB sequences from naive cells were analyzed. Not all clones reach the TCRdb copy of this immuneACCESS table, which keeps in-frame sequences only. Checked studies attribute under half of the gap to unresolved V genes and leave the rest unexplained. V, J and clone size derive from that table, while D and trimming were established from the DNA sequence. The sample records more than 300,000 clones, around 15% of which are singletons. Approximately 0.02% of the sample is held by the ten biggest clonotypes.

The source is a woman aged 18-35 years in good health. The sequencing input was naive CD4+ T cells from blood. The meaning of the sample's cell subset or site label: true naive CD4+ T cells. This sequence uses TRBV7-9 and TRBJ2-5; 9 central nucleotides agree with TRBD1. The CDR3 reads CASSFPGQGSWETQYF. DNA sequence: TGTGCCAGCAGCTTTCCGGGACAGGGATCCTGGGAGACCCAGTACTTC. Joined to the reference TRBV7-9 and TRBJ2-5 proteins, this CDR3 gives the full variable domain: DTGVSQNPRHKITKRGQNVTFRCDPISEHNRLYWYRQTLGQGPEFLTYFQNEAQLEKSRLLSDRFSAERPKGSFSTLEIQRTEQGDSAMYLCASSFPGQGSWETQYFGPGTRLLVL.